This TCR beta chain was identified during a study of CD4+ T cells in melanoma. Germline CDR1 SGHRS, CDR2 YFSETQ. V lost 0 bases to trimming and J lost 0 bases, with 12 bases between them. The CDR3 consists of 16 residues. Notes on the study in general: A reported correlation linked neoantigen-specific CD4+ T cells to CD8+, macrophage and B cell function. Reportedly, melanoma neoantigen-specific CD4+ T cells showed varied differentiation states.

This clone was seen once. Its antigen is undetermined. Sequenced by immunoSEQ multiplex PCR; TCRdb stores in-frame clones only, minus some. The sample has around 15,000 clones, approximately 76% seen once. The sequencing sample was made of cells from a culture (not recorded whether cultured in vitro). The J gene is TRBJ1-1, the V gene TRBV5-1; D is unclear. This TCR derives from a human donor with melanoma. The CDR3 loop reads CASSLGQNPMNTEAFF. Written as DNA, the CDR3 is TGCGCCAGCAGCTTGGGGCAGAATCCTATGAACACTGAAGCTTTCTTT.